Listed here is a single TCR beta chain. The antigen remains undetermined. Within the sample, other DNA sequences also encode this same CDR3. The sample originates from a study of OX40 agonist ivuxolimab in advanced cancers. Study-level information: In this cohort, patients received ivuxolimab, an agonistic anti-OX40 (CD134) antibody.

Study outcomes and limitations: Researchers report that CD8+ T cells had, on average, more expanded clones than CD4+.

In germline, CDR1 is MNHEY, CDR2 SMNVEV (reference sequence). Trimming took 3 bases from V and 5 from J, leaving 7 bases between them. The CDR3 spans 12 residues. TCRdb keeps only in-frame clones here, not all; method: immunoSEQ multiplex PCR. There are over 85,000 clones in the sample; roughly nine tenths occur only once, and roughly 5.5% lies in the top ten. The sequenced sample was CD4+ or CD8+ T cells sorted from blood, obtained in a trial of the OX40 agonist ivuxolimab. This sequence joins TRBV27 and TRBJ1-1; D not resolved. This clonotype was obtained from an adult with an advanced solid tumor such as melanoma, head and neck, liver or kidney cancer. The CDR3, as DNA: TGTGCCAGCAGTTTGCGGGGTACTGAAGCTTTCTTT. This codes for CASSLRGTEAFF.